A selection of T cell receptor beta chains follows, all from one sample in a study of neoadjuvant anti-PD-1 for oral cavity cancer. The assay was immunoSEQ multiplex PCR, and TCRdb's table has in-frame clones only and misses some. The data hold some 9,500 clones, with approximately 72% observed a single time. Here the sequenced sample was PBMCs, taken after nivolumab (anti-PD-1) treatment. The source is a person between 40 and 79 years old with oral cavity squamous cell carcinoma. Each CDR3 is given with its conserved first and last residue. The D gene is left open where the match is weak. Clone size is shown for a subset of rows, as once, few, many or a class of expanded clone.

v_call	cdr3_length	j_call	clone_size	d_call	cdr3_nt	cdr3_aa
TRBV5-1	12	TRBJ1-1	once	.	TGCGCCAGCAGCTTGGAGTCAGGGTACGCTTTCTTT	CASSLESGYAFF
TRBV7-7	14	TRBJ2-1	.	.	TGTGCTAGCAGCTTAGCCCTTAACGGGTATGAGCAGTTCTTC	CASSLALNGYEQFF
TRBV25-1	15	TRBJ1-4	.	.	TGTGCCAGCAGTGAATCCCTGGGACCTAATGAAAAACTGTTTTTT	CASSESLGPNEKLFF
TRBV6-4	13	TRBJ1-1	.	.	TGTGCCAGCAGTGCGTCTTGGAACACTGAAGCTTTCTTT	CASSASWNTEAFF
TRBV7-9	13	TRBJ1-1	once	.	TGTGCCAGCGGGTCCCGGAGGAACACTGAAGCTTTCTTT	CASGSRRNTEAFF
TRBV7-6	15	TRBJ2-2	.	TRBD1	TGTGCCAGCAGCTGGGGACAGGGGGCGAACGGGGAGCTGTTTTTT	CASSWGQGANGELFF
TRBV29-1	13	TRBJ2-5	.	.	TGCAGCGTTGAAGTGGGGTACCAAGAGACCCAGTACTTC	CSVEVGYQETQYF
TRBV6-5	16	TRBJ1-1	.	TRBD1	TGTGCCAGCAGTTACCTAGGGGACAGGGGAAGTACTGAAGCTTTCTTT	CASSYLGDRGSTEAFF
TRBV9	14	TRBJ2-2	.	.	TGTGCCAGCAGCGTAATGGCAGGAACCGGGGAGCTGTTTTTT	CASSVMAGTGELFF
TRBV5-1	14	TRBJ2-7	.	.	TGCGCCAGCAGCTTGCGGCAGGGCAATAACGAGCAGTACTTC	CASSLRQGNNEQYF
TRBV11-3	16	TRBJ2-4	.	.	TGTGCCAGCAGCCCCCTACGCTTGCTAGCCAAAAACATTCAGTACTTC	CASSPLRLLAKNIQYF
TRBV6-1	12	TRBJ2-5	.	.	TGTGCCAGCAGTGACCATATTTTAACCCAGTACTTC	CASSDHILTQYF
TRBV4-1	14	TRBJ1-6	.	.	TGCGCCAGCAGCCAAGTACTGACCCCTTCACCCCTCCACTTT	CASSQVLTPSPLHF
TRBV2	16	TRBJ1-5	few	.	TGTGCCAGCAGTCTTCGTGGGGGGCAGGGAGATCAGCCCCAGCATTTT	CASSLRGGQGDQPQHF
TRBV18	20	TRBJ1-1	.	TRBD1	TGTGCCAGCTCACCACAATACAGGGGTCGCATCGAAAGCCCCTCCACTGAAGCTTTCTTT	CASSPQYRGRIESPSTEAFF
TRBV5-6	12	TRBJ1-2	.	.	TGTGCCAGCAGCTTGCCCGGGGCTGGCTACACCTTC	CASSLPGAGYTF
TRBV5-1	17	TRBJ2-5	.	TRBD2	TGCGCCAGCAGCTTGGTGAGCGGGGGGGCCTTACCTGAGACCCAGTACTTC	CASSLVSGGALPETQYF
TRBV7-2	14	TRBJ2-7	few	.	TGTGCCAGCAGCTTAAGTGGAAGACTTTCCGAGCAGTACTTC	CASSLSGRLSEQYF
TRBV5-4	15	TRBJ1-4	.	.	TGTGCCAGCAGCCCCACGGGAGCAACTAATGAAAAACTGTTTTTT	CASSPTGATNEKLFF
TRBV7-2	16	TRBJ2-3	.	TRBD2	TGTGCCAGCAGCTCCACCCTAGCGGTTCTCACAGATACGCAGTATTTT	CASSSTLAVLTDTQYF
TRBV4-1	16	TRBJ1-2	.	.	TGCGCCAGCAGCCCCCCCATCAAACAGGGTAACTATGGCTACACCTTC	CASSPPIKQGNYGYTF
TRBV9	14	TRBJ2-2	.	.	TGTGCCAGCAGCTTAGCCCCTTCTGCCGGGGAGCTGTTTTTT	CASSLAPSAGELFF
TRBV19	12	TRBJ1-1	.	.	TGTGCCAGTAGCTTTTTAAACACTGAAGCTTTCTTT	CASSFLNTEAFF
TRBV2	15	TRBJ1-5	few	.	TGTGCCAGCAGTGAAAACGGGTCCCCCAATCAGCCCCAGCATTTT	CASSENGSPNQPQHF
TRBV30	13	TRBJ1-6	.	.	TGTGCCTGGGGAGGGGCGGAAAATTCACCCCTCCACTTT	CAWGGAENSPLHF
TRBV6-1	12	TRBJ2-7	.	TRBD1	TGTGCCAGCAGTTGGACAGGCTACGAGCAGTACTTC	CASSWTGYEQYF
TRBV19	13	TRBJ2-1	.	.	TGTGCCAGTAGTTTTGCTAGAGGGAATGAGCAGTTCTTC	CASSFARGNEQFF
TRBV18	16	TRBJ2-1	.	.	TGTGCCAGCTCACCACGAAAGCGGGCAGACTACAATGAGCAGTTCTTC	CASSPRKRADYNEQFF
TRBV7-9	14	TRBJ1-1	.	.	TGTGCCAGCAGCTTTTTAGGGATGGCCACTGAAGCTTTCTTT	CASSFLGMATEAFF
TRBV27	17	TRBJ1-1	.	.	TGTGCCAGCAGTTTATCGCCTCCAGGGTTAAGGAGGACTGAAGCTTTCTTT	CASSLSPPGLRRTEAFF
TRBV6-5	14	TRBJ1-1	.	.	TGTGCCTCAGCCCTCGGGGACGGGGAGACTGAAGCTTTCTTT	CASALGDGETEAFF
TRBV13	15	TRBJ1-1	few	.	TGTGCCAGCAGCTTAGTAGTACCTTGGAGAACTGAAGCTTTCTTT	CASSLVVPWRTEAFF
TRBV11-3	17	TRBJ2-6	once	TRBD2	TGTGCCAGCAGCAGTAGCGGGTCAAGCTCTGGGGCCAACGTCCTGACTTTC	CASSSSGSSSGANVLTF
TRBV6-5	14	TRBJ2-1	.	.	TGTGCCAGCAGCCAACAGTGGACTAAAGGGGAGCAGTTCTTC	CASSQQWTKGEQFF
TRBV2	12	TRBJ2-7	.	.	TGTGCCAGCAGTGCTGGAACCTACGAGCAGTACTTC	CASSAGTYEQYF
TRBV5-1	11	TRBJ2-7	few	.	TGCGCCAGCAGCTTGGGGTACGAGCAGTACTTC	CASSLGYEQYF
TRBV9	17	TRBJ2-2	.	TRBD1	TGTGCCAGCAGCGTAGGTAGGACAGGCCCTGTTTTGGGGGAGCTGTTTTTT	CASSVGRTGPVLGELFF
TRBV4-2	13	TRBJ2-7	.	.	TGTGCCAGCAGCACAGGGAGCAACTACGAGCAGTACTTC	CASSTGSNYEQYF
TRBV6-6	14	TRBJ2-7	once	.	TGTGCCAGCAGCATCAGACAGACTACCTACGAGCAGTACTTC	CASSIRQTTYEQYF
TRBV13	13	TRBJ2-3	.	.	TGTGCCAGCAGCTTCTTACGCACAGATACGCAGTATTTT	CASSFLRTDTQYF
TRBV7-9	15	TRBJ1-4	.	TRBD1	TGTGCCAGCAGCCTAGACAGGGGTGGAGGAGAAAAACTGTTTTTT	CASSLDRGGGEKLFF
TRBV5-1	14	TRBJ1-2	.	.	TGCGCCAGCAGCTTGGGTCAGGGTCCTGGTGGCTACACCTTC	CASSLGQGPGGYTF
TRBV19	14	TRBJ1-2	.	.	TGTGCCAGTAGTATCCTGGACGGAATCTATGGCTACACCTTC	CASSILDGIYGYTF
TRBV2	14	TRBJ2-1	.	.	TGTGCCAGCAGTGAGACTGGACTGGGCAATGAGCAGTTCTTC	CASSETGLGNEQFF
TRBV14	12	TRBJ1-6	.	.	TGTGCCAGCAGCCCTCGGGGTTCACCCCTCCACTTT	CASSPRGSPLHF
TRBV27	14	TRBJ2-7	once	TRBD1	TGTGCCAGCAGTCTCGGACAGGGAAGCTACGAGCAGTACTTC	CASSLGQGSYEQYF
TRBV10-1	12	TRBJ2-1	.	.	TGCGCCAGCAATGACCCGGGGAAGGAGCAGTTCTTC	CASNDPGKEQFF
TRBV7-2	15	TRBJ2-6	.	TRBD1	TGTGCCAGCAGCCTGGACAGGTCCAGTTTTAGTGTCCTGACTTTC	CASSLDRSSFSVLTF
TRBV7-2	13	TRBJ2-1	.	.	TGTGCCAGCAGCTTAGGTCCCGGGAATGAGCAGTTCTTC	CASSLGPGNEQFF
TRBV5-1	18	TRBJ1-1	.	.	TGCGCCAGCAGCTTGTATGGCAGGGTGGGTCAGGATGACACTGAAGCTTTCTTT	CASSLYGRVGQDDTEAFF
TRBV9	13	TRBJ2-1	once	TRBD2	TGTGCCAGCAGCTTAGGACTAGAAAGGGAGCAGTTCTTC	CASSLGLEREQFF
TRBV6-1	16	TRBJ2-2	.	.	TGTGCCAGCAGTGTGGTACCGGGACTCAAGACCGGGGAGCTGTTTTTT	CASSVVPGLKTGELFF
TRBV5-1	14	TRBJ1-4	.	.	TGCGCCAGCAGCTTGGGGGTAGACCCTGAAAAACTGTTTTTT	CASSLGVDPEKLFF
TRBV10-3	16	TRBJ2-1	.	.	TGTGCCATCAGTGACGGCGGGCGCAGCTCCTACAATGAGCAGTTCTTC	CAISDGGRSSYNEQFF
TRBV29-1	14	TRBJ2-6	.	TRBD2	TGCAGCGTAGCGGGAGAAGCTGGGGCCAACGTCCTGACTTTC	CSVAGEAGANVLTF